The 5 T cell receptor beta chains below all came from one sample that was sequenced in a study of response to subunit inactivated influenza vaccine. TCRdb re-called the RT-PCR reads with MiXCR, one entry per CDR3 protein. Of roughly 650,000 distinct CDR3 sequences detected, approximately 14% appear once; the ten largest clones hold less than 9%. Source: PBMCs from blood, taken approximately 15 days before vaccination. Receptors were obtained from a man between 45 and 60 years old who received an inactivated influenza vaccine.

This chain connects TRBV3-1 to TRBJ2-2; a possible D gene is TRBD1 (6 bases). CDR3 length equals 14 residues. V lost 5 bases, J lost 8 bases, and 15 bases lay in between. The germline CDR1 and CDR2 sequences are LGHDT and YNNKEL (reference sequence). The CDR3 nucleotides are TGTGCCAGCAGCGCCCCGGCCGGGACAGGGGAGCTGTTTTTT. Translated: CASSAPAGTGELFF. Full variable domain (missing parts from reference TRBV3-1 and TRBJ2-2): DTAVSQTPKYLVTQMGNDKSIKCEQNLGHDTMYWYKQDSKKFLKIMFSYNNKELIINETVPNRFSPKSPDKAHLNLHINSLELGDSAVYFCASSAPAGTGELFFGEGSRLTVL.

V gene TRBV18 combines with J gene TRBJ2-2; 9 bases map to TRBD1. The V and J ends lost 4 bases and 11 bases, in that order; junction bases with no gene match: 8. The CDR3 consists of 14 residues. In germline, CDR1 is KGHSH, CDR2 LQKENI. CDR3 sequence (DNA): TGTGCCAGCTCACTACGGACAGGGGAAGGAGAGCTGTTTTTT. Its protein product is CASSLRTGEGELFF.

This clonotype has only a few counts. The rearrangement joins TRBV12-3 or TRBV12-4 to TRBJ2-7; D possibly uses TRBD1 or TRBD2 (5 bases each). Trimming shortened V by 6 bases and J by 4 bases, and 22 bases separated the two germline ends. The length of the CDR3 is 16 residues. Written as DNA, the CDR3 is TGTGCCAGCAGCTCCACAGCCGGGGCGTCAGCGTACGAGCAGTACTTC. Residues: CASSSTAGASAYEQYF.

This clonotype was counted only a few times. The CDR3 bases are TGTGCCAGCAGTTTTAGTGATAATCAGCCCCAGCATTTT. Amino acids: CASSFSDNQPQHF. The chain uses TRBV12-3 or TRBV12-4 and TRBJ1-5; D ambiguous. Trimming took 3 bases from V and 4 from J, leaving 7 bases between them. The CDR3 covers 13 residues.

The chain is built from TRBV6-2 or TRBV6-3 and TRBJ1-1; D might be TRBD1 (5 bases). This CDR3 has 14 amino acids. V shed 7 bases and J shed 0 bases, with 12 bases lying between them. The V gene's germline CDR1 is MNHEY and CDR2 SVGEGT. The CDR3 here is CASKQTVMNTEAFF. The CDR3, as DNA: TGTGCCAGCAAGCAGACAGTCATGAACACTGAAGCTTTCTTT.